This T cell receptor beta chain stems from a study of cytomegalovirus exposure and HLA in healthy donors. Across the study: Early released data had tens of millions of unique TCRs, all coming from HLA-typed donors. General study points: When analyzed later, a missense DCLRE1C variant was found to be linked to TCR beta V- and J-gene trimming. Highly shared variants forming one cluster were likely a sequencing artifact.

In germline, CDR1 is LGHNA, CDR2 YNFKEQ. V was pared by 1 base and J by 5 bases, with 11 bases between. This CDR3 has 14 residues. Researchers ran the PCR with 60 Vbeta and 13 Jbeta primers. TCRdb's copy holds only in-frame clones and misses some; the assay was immunoSEQ multiplex PCR. The table shows around 180,000 clones, with less than 85% occurring only once. A word on this clone: The antigen remains undetermined.

The sequence came from a boy aged 2-9 years in good health and CMV-seronegative. Material for sequencing was PBMCs. The chain recombines TRBV4-2 with TRBJ1-1; D ambiguous. This CDR3 is CASSQGAAGTEAFF. Here the CDR3 DNA reads TGTGCCAGCAGCCAAGGGGCCGCGGGGACTGAAGCTTTCTTT.